The 14 T cell receptor beta chains presented below share a single source sample, sequenced in a study of blood T cells in healthy people across ages. Using a J-beta primer mix together with a sample-barcoded 5' primer, a second PCR was run for roughly 6 to 12 cycles. TCRdb ran MiXCR on the 5' RACE reads and lists one entry per CDR3 protein. The sample records approximately 1,700,000 distinct CDR3 sequences, about two fifths being singletons. The material sequenced was blood. The receptor source for this set is a human donor in good health.

As concerns this clonotype: One base away lies a much larger clone, so this may be a sequencing read error. This chain links TRBV29-1 with TRBJ2-1; D may match TRBD1 or TRBD2 (5 bases each). Germline V lookup: CDR1 SQVTM, CDR2 ANQGSEA. This CDR3 spans 11 amino acids. The V gene lost 7 bases and the J gene lost 2 bases, with 6 bases spanning the gap. The CDR3 loop is CSGGTYNEQFF. DNA for the CDR3: TGCAGCGGGGGGACCTACAATGAGCAGTTCTTC.

The V gene is TRBV10-3, the J gene TRBJ1-6; possible D gene TRBD1, 5 bases. The germline gives CDR1 ENHRY, CDR2 SYGVKD. Trimming took 2 bases from V and 10 from J, leaving 18 bases between them. There are 16 residues in the CDR3. CDR3: CAISEDQGAPLSPLHF. The CDR3 DNA follows: TGTGCCATCAGTGAGGATCAAGGGGCGCCACTATCACCCCTCCACTTT.

The chain couples TRBV20-1 to TRBJ1-2, with 8 bases aligning to TRBD1. The CDR3 sequence is 15 residues long. Germline V gene lookup returns CDR1 DFQATT and CDR2 SNEGSKA (reference sequence). V was pared by 3 bases and J by 7 bases, with 13 bases of the junction left unmatched. The CDR3 protein is CSASHIGQGGSGYTF. The CDR3 coding sequence is TGCAGTGCTAGTCATATAGGACAGGGAGGAAGTGGCTACACCTTC.

This clonotype was seen only a few times. The chain is built from TRBV12-5 and TRBJ1-1; D is possibly TRBD1 (5 bases). The CDR3 is 13 amino acids. V lost 6 bases to trimming and J lost 1 base, with 9 bases between them. The V gene's germline CDR1 is LGHNT and CDR2 FRNRAP. The CDR3 region has the DNA TGTGCTAGTGGCGGGGGAACGAACACTGAAGCTTTCTTT. Protein product: CASGGGTNTEAFF.

This clonotype has more than one count but fewer than ten. A read error may explain this, as a much larger clone is one base away. This sequence joins TRBV5-1 and TRBJ1-2; D not resolved. CDR1 is SGHRS and CDR2 is YFSETQ in the germline V gene. CDR3 length equals 13 residues. Deletions cut 3 bases from V and 8 bases from J, with 14 bases between. CDR3 residues: CASSSDLVRGYTF. As DNA, the CDR3 is TGCGCCAGCAGCTCGGATCTCGTAAGGGGCTACACCTTC.

The genes are TRBV5-6 and TRBJ2-3; D is unresolved. Trimming stripped 0 bases from V and 2 bases from J, with 7 bases between. The CDR3 runs 14 residues. From germline, CDR1 is SGHDT and CDR2 YYEEEE. This chain's CDR3 is CASSLDIHTDTQYF. DNA of the CDR3: TGTGCCAGCAGCTTGGACATCCACACAGATACGCAGTATTTT. Drawing the rest from reference TRBV5-6 and TRBJ2-3, the complete variable domain is DAGVTQSPTHLIKTRGQQVTLRCSPKSGHDTVSWYQQALGQGPQFIFQYYEEEERQRGNFPDRFSGHQFPNYSSELNVNALLLGDSALYLCASSLDIHTDTQYFGPGTRLTVL.

CDR3 in amino acids: CASSFPGLFDNEQFF. The DNA for the CDR3 is TGTGCCAGCAGCTTCCCGGGACTGTTTGACAATGAGCAGTTCTTC. The gene calls are TRBV7-3 and TRBJ2-1; tentatively, D is TRBD2 (6 bases). Trimming removed 3 bases from V and 5 bases from J, with 14 bases in between. CDR1 is SGHTA, CDR2 FQGTGA, per germline. CDR3 size: 15 residues.

CDR3: CSARDSGLAGSYNEQFF. CDR3 coding DNA: TGCAGTGCTAGAGATTCCGGACTAGCGGGCTCCTACAATGAGCAGTTCTTC. This rearrangement joins TRBV20-1 to TRBJ2-1, with 11 bases matching TRBD2. The CDR3 has 17 residues. J gave up 0 bases and V 0 bases, and 4 bases lay outside the gene matches. Per germline, CDR1 DFQATT and CDR2 SNEGSKA (reference sequence).

The rearrangement joins TRBV4-3 to TRBJ1-4, with D unresolved. Trimming removed 3 bases from V and 3 bases from J, with 20 bases in between. Germline V gives CDR1 LGHNA, CDR2 YSLEER. The CDR3 totals 18 residues. CDR3 sequence (DNA): TGCGCCAGCAGCCAGATGACGGATCCGGAGAGGGCTAATGAAAAACTGTTTTTT. Protein product: CASSQMTDPERANEKLFF.

This clonotype was counted between two and nine times. The junction shows a germline mismatch at one end, possibly a read error. This CDR3 reads CASGLNPRRPNEKLFF. CDR3 coding DNA: TGTGCCAGCGGCTTGAACCCACGCCGCCCTAATGAAAAACTGTTTTTT. The chain uses TRBV7-2 and TRBJ1-4; no clear D gene. The CDR3 has 16 amino acids. CDR1 is SGHTA, CDR2 FQGNSA, per germline.

The table lists this clonotype with a few counts. The chain couples TRBV20-1 to TRBJ2-3; D is possibly TRBD1 or TRBD2 (7 bases each). Trimming took 8 bases from V and 4 from J, leaving 19 bases between them. CDR3 length equals 14 residues. Germline V lookup: CDR1 DFQATT, CDR2 SNEGSKA (reference sequence). CDR3 nucleotides: TGCAGTCCCCGGGGGGACAGAGATTCAGATACGCAGTATTTT. It translates to CSPRGDRDSDTQYF.

This clonotype was recorded a few times. The chain carries TRBV28 and TRBJ2-7; perhaps TRBD1 as D (6 bases). The CDR3 is made up of 14 amino acids. Germline-derived CDR1 and CDR2 are MDHEN and SYDVKM. Trimming took off 3 bases at V and 5 bases at J, with 14 bases between the two ends. CDR3 sequence (DNA): TGTGCCAGCAGTTTTATGCCACAGGGTAACGAGCAGTACTTC. It encodes CASSFMPQGNEQYF. The full variable domain, in which reference TRBV28 and TRBJ2-7 provide the parts outside the CDR3, is DVKVTQSSRYLVKRTGEKVFLECVQDMDHENMFWYRQDPGLGLRLIYFSYDVKMKEKGDIPEGYSVSREKKERFSLILESASTNQTSMYLCASSFMPQGNEQYFGPGTRLTVT.

The genes are TRBV3-1 and TRBJ1-2; D unclear. The germline V and J ends were trimmed by 1 base and 9 bases, with 12 bases remaining between them. The CDR3 has 13 amino acids. Germline V CDR1 and CDR2: LGHDT, YNNKEL (reference sequence). The CDR3: CASSQASGRSYTF. CDR3 in DNA: TGTGCCAGCAGCCAAGCGAGTGGGCGTAGCTACACCTTC.

V is TRBV4-3 and J is TRBJ2-5; D gene uncertain. The CDR3 runs to 13 residues. V gave up 1 base and J gave up 5 bases, with 8 bases separating them. CDR1 LGHNA and CDR2 YSLEER come from the germline V gene. CDR3 nucleotides: TGCGCCAGCAGCCAAGCGGTATGGGAGACCCAGTACTTC. It encodes CASSQAVWETQYF.